The clone carrying this T cell receptor beta chain has ten or more counts. What it binds is unknown. These data belong to a study of T cells in Graves' hyperthyroidism and ophthalmopathy. Study results and caveats: Ophthalmopathy onset followed model prediction by a median about six months.

Trimming took 6 bases from V and 0 from J, leaving 15 bases between them. CDR1 and CDR2 (germline): KGHSH, LQKENI. CDR3 size: 16 residues. The TCR beta CDR3 regions underwent amplification using RNA transcripts as the source. The HTBI primer set served for first-round RT-PCR of the TCR CDR3. TCRdb processed the multiplex PCR reads anew with MiXCR; each CDR3 protein has one entry. The table shows around 440,000 distinct CDR3 sequences, with 15% to 17% occurring only once. More than 8.5 ml of fresh peripheral blood supplied the PBMCs. The rearrangement links TRBV18 to TRBJ2-1; the D call may be TRBD1 or TRBD2 (5 bases each). The sequencing input was blood. The receptor comes from a woman younger than 30 with Graves' hyperthyroidism. The CDR3 sequence is CASSPGPSSSYNEQFF. The CDR3 DNA is TGTGCCAGCTCCCCGGGACCCTCGAGCTCCTACAATGAGCAGTTCTTC.